The 22 T cell receptor beta chains reported below all come from one sample, sequenced in a study of Ad26.COV2.S vaccination and SARS-CoV-2 variants (dated by TCRdb to about 2021). Library preparation used the immunoSEQ multiplex PCR assay. TCRdb took this table from immuneACCESS and kept in-frame rearrangements with V and J called. Such tables lack part of the clones; where checked against another copy, unresolved V genes explain under half of the gap, and the rest is unexplained. Across this sample there are hundreds of thousands of clones, with around 89% seen only once. Of the sample, 5% falls within the top ten clones. What this sample's treatment or condition label stands for: 19 received Ad26.COV2.S at low or high dose, single or two shots; 5 received placebo; per-sample allocation not given. For vaccine and placebo recipients, repertoires were sequenced using samples collected on day 63 after the first injection.

The sample here was peripheral blood, taken in a trial of Ad26.COV2.S vaccine versus placebo. These receptors were obtained from a person aged 18-60 years who received the Ad26.COV2.S COVID-19 vaccine or a placebo.

The chain is built from TRBV28 and TRBJ1-4, with TRBD1 matching 10 bases. J was trimmed by 0 bases and V by 4 bases; bases with no gene match: 8. CDR3 length: 18 residues. Per the germline V gene, CDR1 is MDHEN and CDR2 is SYDVKM. The CDR3 bases are TGTGCCAGCAGTTCCCCGACAGGGGGCCCAACAACTAATGAAAAACTGTTTTTT. Translation: CASSSPTGGPTTNEKLFF.

V and J are TRBV10-2 and TRBJ2-3; 7 bases fit TRBD2. There are 16 residues in the CDR3. Looked up from germline, CDR1 is WSHSY and CDR2 is SAAADI. Trimming removed 2 bases from V and 4 bases from J; junction bases left unmatched: 9. CDR3 amino acids: CASSEPNLAGADTQYF. CDR3 DNA: TGCGCCAGCAGTGAGCCGAACTTAGCGGGCGCAGATACGCAGTATTTT.

This chain connects TRBV3-1 (or the pseudogene TRBV3-2) to TRBJ2-7; D is uncertain. Germline-derived CDR1 and CDR2 are LGHDT and YNNKEL (reference sequence). This CDR3 comprises 13 residues. Between the trimmed V and J ends, which lost 6 bases and 5 bases, there was a span of 14 bases. The CDR3: CASSPTITHEQYF. CDR3 nucleotide sequence: TGTGCCAGCAGTCCAACGATAACTCACGAGCAGTACTTC.

This clone has a handful of counts. This rearrangement joins TRBV29-1 to TRBJ2-1; 7 nucleotides align to TRBD1. J was trimmed by 7 bases and V by 3 bases; bases with no gene match: 9. The germline gives CDR1 SQVTM, CDR2 ANQGSEA. The CDR3 extends over 14 amino acids. CDR3 in DNA: TGCAGCGTTGAGGACAGGACGCATTATAATGAGCAGTTCTTC. Encoded protein: CSVEDRTHYNEQFF.

The chain links TRBV5-5 to TRBJ2-7; 7 positions agree with TRBD1. The germline V gene has CDR1 SGHKS and CDR2 YYEKEE (reference sequence). The CDR3 is 13 amino acids. The V gene end was trimmed by 3 bases and the J gene end by 5 bases; junction bases not matched to a gene: 5. CDR3 DNA: TGTGCCAGCAGCTCCAGGGGGTACCACGAGCAGTACTTC. It encodes CASSSRGYHEQYF.

This chain connects TRBV9 to TRBJ2-3, with D unresolved. Trimming shortened V by 4 bases and J by 4 bases, and 19 bases separated the two germline ends. This CDR3 has 16 residues. The V gene's germline CDR1 is SGDLS and CDR2 YYNGEE. The chain's CDR3 is CASSLSPVTSPDTQYF. DNA for the CDR3: TGTGCCAGCAGCCTTAGCCCAGTTACTTCCCCAGATACGCAGTATTTT. Using reference TRBV9 and TRBJ2-3 for the parts outside the CDR3, the full variable domain is DSGVTQTPKHLITATGQRVTLRCSPRSGDLSVYWYQQSLDQGLQFLIQYYNGEERAKGNILERFSAQQFPDLHSELNLSSLELGDSALYFCASSLSPVTSPDTQYFGPGTRLTVL.

The V and J genes are TRBV5-1 and TRBJ1-6, with 10 bases identical to TRBD1. This CDR3 is built from 18 residues. Losses at the gene ends were 3 bases for V and 9 bases for J; bases not matched to a gene: 15. The germline CDR1 and CDR2 sequences are SGHRS and YFSETQ. The CDR3 here is CASSSQPTGTGESSPLHF. The CDR3 DNA sequence: TGCGCCAGCAGCTCCCAACCCACCGGGACAGGGGAATCTTCACCCCTCCACTTT.

The sample holds one count of this clone. V is TRBV11-2 and J is TRBJ2-1, with 8 bases that match TRBD2. The CDR3 totals 15 residues. Germline values: CDR1 SGHAT, CDR2 FQNNGV. V trimming: 0 bases; J trimming: 4 bases; junction bases outside the gene matches: 2. The CDR3 bases are TGTGCCAGCAGCTTAGATTTAGCGGGATACAATGAGCAGTTCTTC. This codes for CASSLDLAGYNEQFF.

The chain combines TRBV6-5 with TRBJ2-5; possible D gene TRBD2, 5 bases. The CDR3 length is 13 residues. Germline V gene lookup returns CDR1 MNHEY and CDR2 SVGAGI. The V end was cut by 6 bases, the J end by 4 bases, with 12 bases between. The CDR3 loop is CASSARRGETQYF. CDR3 coding DNA: TGTGCCAGCAGCGCACGACGGGGAGAGACCCAGTACTTC.

The V call is TRBV7-9, the J call TRBJ1-1, with a weak D call TRBD1 (6 bases). The germline gives CDR1 SEHNR, CDR2 FQNEAQ (reference sequence). This CDR3 spans 14 amino acids. The V end was cut by 3 bases, the J end by 4 bases, with 12 bases between. The CDR3 DNA follows: TGTGCCAGCAGCTTGGGGGCAGGGGCCACTGAAGCTTTCTTT. Translating gives CASSLGAGATEAFF.

This clone came up once. J is TRBJ1-5 and V is TRBV4-2; tentatively, D is TRBD1 (6 bases). CDR3 size: 15 residues. V was clipped by 1 base and J by 5 bases, with 12 bases between them. Germline values: CDR1 LGHNA, CDR2 YNFKEQ. CDR3 DNA sequence: TGTGCCAGCAGCCAAGGGGGACACGGCGATCAGCCCCAGCATTTT. It yields the protein CASSQGGHGDQPQHF.

The gene calls are TRBV11-2 and TRBJ2-5, with D tentatively TRBD1 (6 bases). CDR1 and CDR2 from the germline V gene are SGHAT and FQNNGV. This CDR3 is built from 14 residues. V was shortened by 4 bases and J by 1 base, with 10 bases between the two germline ends. The chain's CDR3 is CASSSGQTQETQYF. CDR3 in DNA: TGTGCCAGCAGCTCTGGACAGACCCAAGAGACCCAGTACTTC.

This clone was recorded once. The chain carries TRBV9 and TRBJ1-3; TRBD1 is a possible D gene (6 bases). CDR3 length: 16 residues. Germline V lookup: CDR1 SGDLS, CDR2 YYNGEE. Trimming took off 0 bases at V and 4 bases at J, with 14 bases between the two ends. The CDR3 is CASSVGGSGAGNTIYF. The CDR3 DNA reads as TGTGCCAGCAGCGTAGGTGGGTCAGGGGCCGGAAACACCATATATTTT.

This rearrangement joins TRBV7-2 to TRBJ1-2; 8 bases align to TRBD1. The CDR3 is 16 residues long. Germline CDR1 is SGHTA and CDR2 is FQGNSA. V lost 5 bases and J lost 2; bases outside the gene matches: 10. The CDR3 DNA sequence: TGTGCCAGCAGCCTAACTCCGGGACAGGCCAACTATGGCTACACCTTC. Protein: CASSLTPGQANYGYTF. The variable domain in full, completed from reference TRBV7-2 and TRBJ1-2, reads GAGVSQSPSNKVTEKGKDVELRCDPISGHTALYWYRQSLGQGLEFLIYFQGNSAPDKSGLPSDRFSAERTGGSVSTLTIQRTQQEDSAVYLCASSLTPGQANYGYTFGSGTRLTVV.

This clone came up a few times. The chain is built from TRBV3-1 (or the pseudogene TRBV3-2) and TRBJ2-3, with a possible D match to TRBD1 (6 bases). The CDR3 loop spans 18 amino acids. V dropped 0 bases and J dropped 0 bases, with 16 bases sitting between them. Germline-derived CDR1 and CDR2 are LGHDT and YNNKEL (reference sequence). The CDR3 DNA sequence: TGTGCCAGCAGCCAAGACCCTCGAAGGACAGCTAGCACAGATACGCAGTATTTT. It yields the protein CASSQDPRRTASTDTQYF.

This clone was seen only once. The rearrangement joins TRBV28 to TRBJ2-7; D may be TRBD2 (7 bases). Germline CDR1 reads MDHEN; CDR2 reads SYDVKM. The CDR3 is 18 amino acids. V was trimmed by 2 bases and J by 4 bases, leaving 24 bases between them. The CDR3 bases are TGTGCCAGCAGTTTAAGTTTGGCAGAAGGGAGGGGGACTTACGAGCAGTACTTC. This codes for CASSLSLAEGRGTYEQYF.

This chain connects TRBV30 to TRBJ1-6, with 7 positions matching TRBD1. J was trimmed by 10 bases and V by 4 bases; bases with no gene match: 10. CDR3 length: 14 residues. The germline gives CDR1 GTSNPN, CDR2 SVGIG (reference sequence). This CDR3 reads CAWNGDSVLSPLHF. The DNA of the CDR3 is TGTGCCTGGAACGGGGACAGTGTTCTGTCACCCCTCCACTTT. Full variable domain (rest looked up from reference TRBV30 and TRBJ1-6): SQTIHQWPATLVQPVGSPLSLECTVEGTSNPNLYWYRQAAGRGLQLLFYSVGIGQISSEVPQNLSASRPQDRQFILSSKKLLLSDSGFYLCAWNGDSVLSPLHFGNGTRLTVT.

As DNA, the CDR3 is TGTGCCAGCGATTCTAGCGGACTCTCCTACGAGCAGTACTTC. Its protein is CASDSSGLSYEQYF. V and J are TRBV2 and TRBJ2-7, with 7 bases that match TRBD2. V gave up 8 bases and J gave up 0 bases; unmatched junction bases: 7. CDR3 length: 14 amino acids. Germline V gives CDR1 SNHLY, CDR2 FYNNEI.

The chain has TRBV6-5 and TRBJ1-2; D is uncertain. Looked up from germline, CDR1 is MNHEY and CDR2 is SVGAGI. The CDR3 loop spans 14 amino acids. The V and J ends lost 6 bases and 7 bases respectively, with 18 bases between them. CDR3 region: CASSPTLDISGYTF. The CDR3 DNA reads as TGTGCCAGCAGCCCGACCCTCGACATATCTGGCTACACCTTC.

This rearrangement joins TRBV7-9 to TRBJ2-7, with a tentative D call TRBD2 (5 bases). V lost 4 bases to trimming and J lost 1 base, with 23 bases between them. The CDR3 extends over 18 amino acids. Germline V lookup: CDR1 SEHNR, CDR2 FQNEAQ (reference sequence). This CDR3 reads CASSSQTPGRGTSYEQYF. CDR3 nucleotides: TGTGCCAGCAGCTCCCAAACACCCGGACGGGGAACGTCCTACGAGCAGTACTTC. Together with reference TRBV7-9 and TRBJ2-7, the CDR3 gives the full variable domain: DTGVSQNPRHKITKRGQNVTFRCDPISEHNRLYWYRQTLGQGPEFLTYFQNEAQLEKSRLLSDRFSAERPKGSFSTLEIQRTEQGDSAMYLCASSSQTPGRGTSYEQYFGPGTRLTVT.

This chain uses TRBV6-4 with TRBJ2-1; D gene uncertain. Germline V CDR1 and CDR2: MRHNA, SNTAGT. Trimming removed 1 base at V and 6 bases at J, with 7 bases between. This CDR3 is 13 amino acids long. The DNA for the CDR3 is TGTGCCAGCAGTGACTTTTACGGCAATGAGCAGTTCTTC. Its protein is CASSDFYGNEQFF.

This chain joins TRBV2 and TRBJ2-3; no clear D. In germline, CDR1 is SNHLY, CDR2 FYNNEI. Deletions cut 3 bases from V and 2 bases from J, with 12 bases between. This CDR3 comprises 15 residues. CDR3 DNA: TGTGCCAGCAGTGAGTACGGCCCCCCCACAGATACGCAGTATTTT. This gives the protein CASSEYGPPTDTQYF.